This T cell receptor beta chain was sequenced in a study of T-cell reconstitution after alpha-beta-depleted transplantation in children. Unique molecular identifiers were used to barcode this TCRbeta library. TCRdb re-called the PCR reads through MiXCR, storing one row per CDR3 protein. The sample contains about 540,000 distinct CDR3 sequences, about 16% of which appear only once. Specimen: PBMCs from the stem cell graft donor, collected from the stem cell graft. This receptor was obtained from a human donor who donated a stem cell graft to a child with acute lymphoblastic leukemia.

The CDR3 nucleotides are TGCAGCGCTGGACAGCCTCCTAACTATGGCTACACCTTC. This sequence encodes CSAGQPPNYGYTF. This sequence joins TRBV29-1 and TRBJ1-2; D is possibly TRBD1 (6 bases). The V end lost 7 bases, the J end lost 0 bases, and 12 bases lay between the germline ends. The CDR3 is 13 residues long. CDR1 is SQVTM, CDR2 ANQGSEA, per germline.